The 3 T cell receptor beta chains below come from one sample, sequenced in a study of cytomegalovirus exposure and HLA in healthy donors. The primer mix had 60 Vbeta and 13 Jbeta primers. Repertoires were generated with immunoSEQ multiplex PCR, while TCRdb's copy carries only in-frame clones and drops some. This repertoire includes 150,000 or so clones. The sample comprised PBMCs. The receptor source for this set is a woman aged 45-65 years in good health and CMV-seronegative.

The chain employs TRBV5-6 and TRBJ1-5, with unresolved D. V was shortened by 1 base and J by 4 bases, with 3 bases between the two germline ends. The germline V gene has CDR1 SGHDT and CDR2 YYEEEE. The CDR3 consists of 12 residues. The CDR3 reads CASSLLNQPQHF. CDR3 nucleotide sequence: TGTGCCAGCAGCTTGCTTAATCAGCCCCAGCATTTT.

This chain links TRBV18 with TRBJ1-5; 9 bases are shared with TRBD1. Looked up from germline, CDR1 is KGHSH and CDR2 is LQKENI. The CDR3 runs 17 residues. Trimming at V came to 5 bases and at J to 6 bases, leaving 14 bases not matched to a gene. CDR3 sequence (DNA): TGTGCCAGCTCATCCTTACCGACAGGGGGTATAGCTCAGCCCCAGCATTTT. This sequence encodes CASSSLPTGGIAQPQHF.

This chain connects TRBV4-2 to TRBJ2-3, with 12 bases fitting TRBD2. This CDR3 spans 20 amino acids. CDR1 and CDR2 (germline): LGHNA, YNFKEQ. Losses at the gene ends were 0 bases for V and 4 bases for J; bases not matched to a gene: 14. CDR3 region: CASSQDLLAGGVEIADTQYF. CDR3 sequence (DNA): TGTGCCAGCAGCCAAGATTTGCTAGCGGGGGGGGTTGAGATCGCAGATACGCAGTATTTT.